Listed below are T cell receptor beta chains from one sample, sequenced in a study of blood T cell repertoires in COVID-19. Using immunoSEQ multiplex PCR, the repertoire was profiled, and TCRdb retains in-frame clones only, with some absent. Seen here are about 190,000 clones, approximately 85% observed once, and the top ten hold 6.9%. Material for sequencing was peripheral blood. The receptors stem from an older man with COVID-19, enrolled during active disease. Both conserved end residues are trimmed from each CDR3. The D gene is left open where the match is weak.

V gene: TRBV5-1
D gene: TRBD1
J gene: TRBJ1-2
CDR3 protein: ASSFLGRQGEGYT

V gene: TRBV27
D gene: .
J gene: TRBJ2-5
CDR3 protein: ASSSPWAVRETQY

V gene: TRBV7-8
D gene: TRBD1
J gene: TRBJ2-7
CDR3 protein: ASSSSGQRYEQY

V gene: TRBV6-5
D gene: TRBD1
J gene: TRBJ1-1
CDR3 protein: ASRSSWGTAEAF

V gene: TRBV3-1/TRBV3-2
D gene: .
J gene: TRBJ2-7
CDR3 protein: ASRLRGGPFYEQY

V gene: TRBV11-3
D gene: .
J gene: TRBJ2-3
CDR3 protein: ASSLRGSSTDTQY

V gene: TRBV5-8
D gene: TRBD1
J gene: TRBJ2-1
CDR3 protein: ASSLEGTGTYNEQF

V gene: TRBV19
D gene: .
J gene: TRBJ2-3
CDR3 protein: ASSIGGGRGDTQY

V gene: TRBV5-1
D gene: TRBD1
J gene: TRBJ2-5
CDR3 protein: ASSPIPRTGQETQY

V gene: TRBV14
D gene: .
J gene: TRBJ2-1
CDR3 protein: ASSQGLFGGMGYNEQF

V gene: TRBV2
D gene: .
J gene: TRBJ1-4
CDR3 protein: ASRAGATEKLF

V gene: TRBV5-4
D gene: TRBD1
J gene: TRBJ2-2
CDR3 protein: ASSSKTGGVYTGELF

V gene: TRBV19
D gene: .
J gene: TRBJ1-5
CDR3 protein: ASHRLADNQPQH

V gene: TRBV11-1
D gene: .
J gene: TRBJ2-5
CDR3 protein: ASSQGLLETQY

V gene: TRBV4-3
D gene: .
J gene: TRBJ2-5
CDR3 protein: ASSQYMRETQY

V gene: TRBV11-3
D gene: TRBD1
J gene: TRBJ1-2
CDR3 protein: ASNTGTGDGYT

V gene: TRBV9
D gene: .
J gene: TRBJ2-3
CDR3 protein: ASRPEMASDTQY

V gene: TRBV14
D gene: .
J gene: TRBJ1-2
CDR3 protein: ASSQDDLSTNHT

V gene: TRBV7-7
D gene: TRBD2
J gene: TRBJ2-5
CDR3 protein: ASSPGGH

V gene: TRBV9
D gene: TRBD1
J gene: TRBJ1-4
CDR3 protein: ASSVGGGRGEKLF

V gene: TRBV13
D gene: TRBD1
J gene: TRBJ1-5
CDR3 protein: ASSFGTGNQPQH

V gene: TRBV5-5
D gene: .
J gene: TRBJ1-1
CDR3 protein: ASSFSGPNTEAF

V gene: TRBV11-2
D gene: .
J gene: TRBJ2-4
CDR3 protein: ASSSRRGLAYNIQY